This T cell receptor (beta chain) was sequenced in a study of T cell responses to AZD1222 COVID-19 vaccine. Study-wide background: Investigators merged groups given second doses at roughly 4 or roughly 12 weeks.

The CDR3 totals 16 residues. J gave up 4 bases and V 2 bases, and 7 bases lay outside the gene matches. Looked up from germline, CDR1 is SGHRS and CDR2 is YFSETQ. Method: immunoSEQ multiplex PCR; TCRdb's copy keeps in-frame clones and lacks some. The profile shows 120,000 to 150,000 clones, over 85% of them singletons. This sample comprised peripheral blood, obtained on day 0 of AZD1222 vaccination. The chain is built from TRBV5-1 and TRBJ1-4; 8 nucleotides align to TRBD1. The TCR comes from an adult in good health. The CDR3 region has the DNA TGCGCCAGCAGCTTCTATCCAGGACAGGGTAATGAAAAACTGTTTTTT. The encoded protein is CASSFYPGQGNEKLFF.